This T cell receptor beta chain appears in the sequencing data of a study of blood T cells in healthy people across ages. Study observations and caveats: Both higher diversity and more naive CD4+ cells marked long-lived donors when set against aged donors. Unsorted PBMCs prevented conclusive naive versus antigen-experienced comparison.

Together with a sample-barcoded 5' primer, a J-beta primer mix was included in a second PCR lasting about 7 to 12 cycles. TCRdb re-derived calls from the 5' RACE reads in MiXCR, one entry per CDR3 protein. The table shows hundreds of thousands of distinct CDR3 sequences, with under 45% occurring only once. Worth noting for this clonotype: The target antigen is unknown.

The V gene's germline CDR1 is SGHTA and CDR2 FQGTGA. The CDR3 covers 16 residues. With 5 bases clipped from V and 5 bases from J, the junction kept 10 bases outside the gene matches. The TCR was taken from a man aged 55 to 70 in good health. Sequencing was performed on blood. The chain uses TRBV7-3 and TRBJ2-1; 9 bases align to TRBD2. In DNA, the CDR3 is TGTGCCAGCAGCCCGTATAGCGGGGGCGTAAACAATGAGCAGTTCTTC. Amino acids: CASSPYSGGVNNEQFF. Using reference TRBV7-3 and TRBJ2-1 for the parts outside the CDR3, the full variable domain is GAGVSQTPSNKVTEKGKYVELRCDPISGHTALYWYRQSLGQGPEFLIYFQGTGAADDSGLPNDRFFAVRPEGSVSTLKIQRTERGDSAVYLCASSPYSGGVNNEQFFGPGTRLTVL.